The 32 T cell receptor beta chains listed next were all sequenced from one sample in a study of Graves' ophthalmopathy and Graves' hyperthyroidism. The TCR beta CDR3 regions underwent amplification from RNA transcripts. HTBI primers were employed in first-round RT-PCR, then a second-round multiplex PCR followed. TCRdb itself ran the multiplex PCR reads through MiXCR, one entry per CDR3 protein. The sample records 350,000 to 450,000 distinct CDR3 sequences, around 18% being singletons. Specimen: peripheral blood. The receptor source for this set is a woman aged 18-29 years with Graves' ophthalmopathy.

This clonotype was recorded at least ten times. The chain has TRBV7-6 and TRBJ2-5; TRBD2 matches 12 bases. There are 16 residues in the CDR3. Looked up from germline, CDR1 is SGHVS and CDR2 is FNYEAQ. The V and J ends lost 6 bases and 3 bases, in that order; junction bases with no gene match: 8. The CDR3 protein is CASRPPRLAGEETQYF. The DNA of the CDR3 is TGTGCCAGCAGACCTCCTCGACTAGCGGGGGAAGAGACCCAGTACTTC.

This clonotype was counted ten times or more. The J gene is TRBJ2-5, the V gene TRBV24-1, with D unresolved. The V gene's germline CDR1 is KGHDR and CDR2 SFDVKD. This CDR3 region has 14 residues. V was shortened by 9 bases and J by 5 bases, with 18 bases between the two germline ends. Here the CDR3 reads CATGVGRLWETQYF. CDR3 in DNA: TGTGCCACCGGGGTAGGCCGGCTTTGGGAGACCCAGTACTTC.

There are many counts of this clonotype. V is TRBV3-1 and J is TRBJ2-4, with D tentatively TRBD1 (5 bases). This CDR3 contains 13 residues. Germline lookup yields CDR1 LGHDT and CDR2 YNNKEL (reference sequence). The V gene lost 0 bases and the J gene lost 13 bases, with 13 bases spanning the gap. The CDR3 is CASSQESTAPQYF. CDR3 coding DNA: TGTGCCAGCAGCCAAGAGTCGACAGCACCCCAGTACTTC.

This clonotype was seen ten or more times. The V gene is TRBV5-1, the J gene TRBJ2-2; the D call may be TRBD1 or TRBD2 (5 bases each). Trimming took off 6 bases at V and 2 bases at J, with 17 bases between the two ends. This CDR3 spans 16 amino acids. Germline lookup yields CDR1 SGHRS and CDR2 YFSETQ. The DNA of the CDR3 is TGCGCCAGCATGGGGGTACCGGGACCAAACACCGGGGAGCTGTTTTTT. Protein: CASMGVPGPNTGELFF.

The CDR3 DNA follows: TGTGCCAGCAGCTTATACCGACAGTACGAGCAGTACTTC. Translation gives CASSLYRQYEQYF. This chain connects TRBV7-2 to TRBJ2-7; D is perhaps TRBD1 (5 bases). Germline loops: CDR1 SGHTA, CDR2 FQGNSA. The CDR3 runs to 13 residues. V was clipped by 2 bases and J by 4 bases, with 9 bases between them.

This clonotype was seen repeatedly, ten times or more. The chain couples TRBV19 to TRBJ2-2; D is tentatively TRBD1 or TRBD2 (6 bases each). The germline V gene has CDR1 LNHDA and CDR2 SQIVND (reference sequence). V shed 7 bases and J shed 6 bases, with 24 bases lying between them. CDR3 length equals 17 residues. The CDR3 sequence: CASTSLGLGGQAGELFF. CDR3 coding DNA: TGTGCCAGTACCTCCCTAGGGTTGGGGGGACAAGCCGGGGAGCTGTTTTTT.

This clonotype was counted many times. The chain carries TRBV30 and TRBJ1-2, with 7 bases aligning to TRBD1. The V segment lost 3 bases and the J segment 4 bases; nucleotides outside the gene matches: 11. Germline V CDR1 and CDR2: GTSNPN, SVGIG (reference sequence). The CDR3 extends over 15 amino acids. The CDR3, as DNA: TGTGCCTGGAGCCCATCGACAGGGAGCGCCTATGGCTACACCTTC. Translation gives CAWSPSTGSAYGYTF.

In this sample, this clonotype turned up many times. The chain employs TRBV28 and TRBJ2-7; tentatively, D is TRBD2 (7 bases). CDR1 MDHEN and CDR2 SYDVKM come from the germline V gene. The CDR3 totals 16 residues. Between the trimmed V and J ends, which lost 5 bases and 5 bases, there was a span of 22 bases. CDR3: CASSPRQAIGGDEQYF. The DNA of the CDR3 is TGTGCCAGCAGTCCGCGACAGGCCATAGGGGGGGACGAGCAGTACTTC.

Many counts were recorded for this clonotype. The chain recombines TRBV12-3 or TRBV12-4 with TRBJ1-2; 8 positions agree with TRBD1. CDR3 length: 16 amino acids. V shed 6 bases and J 0 bases; nucleotides not matched to a gene: 9. CDR3 protein: CASRQPNRGSNYGYTF. The CDR3 region has the DNA TGTGCCAGCAGGCAACCTAACAGGGGGTCTAACTATGGCTACACCTTC.

This clonotype has ten or more counts. V usage is TRBV6-5 and J usage is TRBJ1-2; TRBD1 aligns across 7 bases. The CDR3 spans 16 residues. Looked up from germline, CDR1 is MNHEY and CDR2 is SVGAGI. V was pared by 2 bases and J by 4 bases, with 10 bases of the junction left unmatched. This CDR3 is CASSYLRDRYPYGYTF. CDR3 nucleotide sequence: TGTGCCAGCAGTTACCTCCGGGACAGATATCCCTATGGCTACACCTTC.

This clonotype was picked up many times. A junction boundary mismatches the germline segment, possibly from a read error. The rearrangement joins TRBV20-1 to TRBJ1-2, with 7 positions matching TRBD1. Germline V lookup: CDR1 DFQATT, CDR2 SNEGSKA (reference sequence). This CDR3 region has 10 residues. CDR3 bases: TGCAGTGCTAGAAGAGGGGGCTACACTTTC. It is translated as CSARRGGYTF.

This clonotype was recorded a few times. The chain is built from TRBV28 and TRBJ2-5, with 9 bases identical to TRBD1. Trimming removed 5 bases from V and 7 bases from J; junction bases left unmatched: 14. The CDR3 covers 16 residues. The V gene's germline CDR1 is MDHEN and CDR2 SYDVKM. For the CDR3, the DNA is TGTGCCAGCAGTAAATCCGGGACAGGGCGAGAGGGGACCCAGTACTTC. This sequence encodes CASSKSGTGREGTQYF.

Ten or more counts support this clonotype. This rearrangement joins TRBV6-2 or TRBV6-3 to TRBJ2-5; TRBD1 or TRBD2 may be the D gene (5 bases each). This CDR3 is built from 15 residues. Germline lookup yields CDR1 MNHEY and CDR2 SVGEGT. V was pared by 5 bases and J by 2 bases, with 15 bases between. In DNA, the CDR3 is TGTGCCAGCAGTCTCATCCTGGGACGGCAAGAGACCCAGTACTTC. Encoded protein: CASSLILGRQETQYF.

This clonotype was found many times. The J gene is TRBJ2-7, the V gene TRBV20-1; 10 bases line up with TRBD2. The V gene's germline CDR1 is DFQATT and CDR2 SNEGSKA (reference sequence). Trimming at V came to 5 bases and at J to 6 bases, leaving 13 bases not matched to a gene. This CDR3 comprises 15 residues. The CDR3 DNA follows: TGCAGTGCTGGACCCCCTCTAGCGGGAGCTCTCGAGCAGTACTTC. Its protein product is CSAGPPLAGALEQYF.

This clonotype has a count of ten or more. This rearrangement joins TRBV12-3 or TRBV12-4 to TRBJ1-1, with D possibly being TRBD1 (6 bases). V gave up 7 bases and J gave up 1 base, with 19 bases separating them. CDR3 length: 16 residues. In DNA form, the CDR3 reads TGTGCCAGCAACTCCCTCGGACAGTCCCCGAACACTGAAGCTTTCTTT. This sequence encodes CASNSLGQSPNTEAFF.

This clonotype was detected many times. The genes are TRBV28 and TRBJ2-7; either TRBD1 or TRBD2 may fit D (5 bases each). Germline V gene sequence: CDR1 MDHEN, CDR2 SYDVKM. The ends were cut back, 2 bases at V and 2 bases at J, with 10 bases in the middle. This CDR3 has 14 residues. The CDR3 nucleotides read TGTGCCAGCAGTTTACCGGGACCGGCCTACGAGCAGTACTTC. It encodes CASSLPGPAYEQYF.

This clonotype was detected many times. The chain has TRBV11-2 and TRBJ2-5, with 7 bases aligning to TRBD2. The V segment lost 5 bases and the J segment 2 bases; nucleotides outside the gene matches: 5. The germline CDR1 and CDR2 sequences are SGHAT and FQNNGV. CDR3 size: 14 residues. The CDR3 region is CASSPGGRQETQYF. For the CDR3, the DNA is TGTGCCAGCAGCCCCGGGGGGAGGCAAGAGACCCAGTACTTC.

This clonotype was recorded at least ten times. The chain has TRBV12-3 or TRBV12-4 and TRBJ2-6; maybe TRBD1 (5 bases). V was pared by 3 bases and J by 0 bases, with 9 bases between. CDR3 size: 16 residues. The CDR3 sequence is CASSFRGSSGANVLTF. CDR3 in DNA: TGTGCCAGCAGTTTTAGGGGAAGCTCTGGGGCCAACGTCCTGACTTTC.

This clonotype was seen repeatedly, ten times or more. The chain carries TRBV4-2 and TRBJ1-2; D gene ambiguous. Per the germline V gene, CDR1 is LGHNA and CDR2 is YNFKEQ. Trimming shortened V by 3 bases and J by 0 bases, and 8 bases separated the two germline ends. This CDR3 region has 14 residues. In nucleotides, the CDR3 is TGTGCCAGCAGCCAGAATGATCCTAACTATGGCTACACCTTC. Translation gives CASSQNDPNYGYTF.

The chain recombines TRBV12-3 or TRBV12-4 with TRBJ1-2, with TRBD1 matching over 11 bases. CDR3 length equals 17 residues. J lost 3 bases, V lost 7 bases, and 13 bases had no gene match. This CDR3 is CASTTRTGGLNDYGYTF. CDR3 in DNA: TGTGCCAGCACCACCCGGACAGGGGGCCTTAACGACTATGGCTACACCTTC.

V gene TRBV6-1 combines with J gene TRBJ1-2; perhaps TRBD1 as D (6 bases). Per the germline V gene, CDR1 is MNHNS and CDR2 is SASEGT. The CDR3 is 13 amino acids. With 7 bases removed from V and 4 bases from J, the gap between germline ends came to 13 bases. The CDR3 loop reads CASTDRDTYGYTF. CDR3 sequence (DNA): TGTGCCAGCACCGATCGGGACACCTATGGCTACACCTTC.

This clonotype was seen many times. This chain uses TRBV20-1 with TRBJ2-5; D gene ambiguous. Germline assignment: CDR1 DFQATT and CDR2 SNEGSKA (reference sequence). The V gene lost 6 bases and the J gene lost 5 bases, with 22 bases spanning the gap. The CDR3 is 15 amino acids. The CDR3 nucleotides are TGCAGTGCCCTAGATTATGCACGTGGATCCGAGACCCAGTACTTC. This sequence encodes CSALDYARGSETQYF.

This clonotype has ten or more counts. This rearrangement joins TRBV7-3 to TRBJ2-5; maybe TRBD2 (6 bases). The V gene's germline CDR1 is SGHTA and CDR2 FQGTGA. Trimming left V 5 bases short and J 5 bases short, with 12 bases between. This CDR3 region has 13 residues. CDR3 DNA: TGTGCCAGCAGCCGGGACTCGAGGGAGACCCAGTACTTC. The encoded protein is CASSRDSRETQYF.

This clonotype was counted ten times or more. The chain carries TRBV12-3 or TRBV12-4 and TRBJ1-1; the match to TRBD1 covers 8 bases. The trim removed 7 bases at V and 1 base at J, leaving 5 bases unmatched. This CDR3 region has 14 residues. The CDR3 loop reads CASTGQGANTEAFF. The CDR3, as DNA: TGTGCCAGCACCGGACAGGGAGCGAACACTGAAGCTTTCTTT.

Many counts were recorded for this clonotype. The rearrangement uses TRBV28 and TRBJ2-7; 11 positions match TRBD2. The CDR3 spans 17 residues. V was clipped by 2 bases and J by 2 bases; unmatched bases: 8. The germline V gene has CDR1 MDHEN and CDR2 SYDVKM. CDR3 in amino acids: CASSLGFSGGGAYEQYF. As DNA, the CDR3 is TGTGCCAGCAGTTTAGGTTTTAGCGGGGGGGGCGCCTACGAGCAGTACTTC.

This clonotype was recorded only once. The gene calls are TRBV7-8 and TRBJ1-1; 10 nucleotides line up with TRBD1. V lost 1 base, J lost 4 bases, and 6 bases stayed unmatched. Germline-derived CDR1 and CDR2 are SGHVS and FQNEAQ. CDR3 length: 16 residues. The CDR3 protein is CASSLVDRGLVTEAFF. As DNA, the CDR3 is TGTGCCAGCAGCTTAGTAGACAGGGGGCTGGTCACTGAAGCTTTCTTT. The full variable domain, completed using reference TRBV7-8 and TRBJ1-1, is GAGVSQSPRYKVAKRGQDVALRCDPISGHVSLFWYQQALGQGPEFLTYFQNEAQLDKSGLPSDRFFAERPEGSVSTLKIQRTQQEDSAVYLCASSLVDRGLVTEAFFGQGTRLTVV.

Many counts were recorded for this clonotype. The V gene is TRBV19, the J gene TRBJ1-5, with TRBD1 matching over 7 bases. V dropped 4 bases and J dropped 0; count of bases not matched to a gene: 3. The V gene's germline CDR1 is LNHDA and CDR2 SQIVND (reference sequence). This CDR3 has 15 residues. The CDR3 here is CASSKGQLSNQPQHF. The CDR3 bases are TGTGCCAGTAGTAAGGGACAGCTTAGCAATCAGCCCCAGCATTTT.

This clonotype came up a few times. This sequence may be a read error, since a much larger clone differs from it by one base. The rearrangement uses TRBV11-2 and TRBJ2-7, with TRBD2 as a possible D gene (6 bases). Germline V gives CDR1 SGHAT, CDR2 FQNNGV. The length of the CDR3 is 15 residues. The CDR3 here is CASSLEAGLSYGQYF. The CDR3 DNA follows: TGTGCCAGCAGCTTAGAGGCGGGGCTCTCCTACGGGCAGTACTTC.

This clonotype was seen ten or more times. The CDR3 bases are TGTGCCAGTAGTTGGGGACTAGCGGGTACTTTTACCTACGAGCAGTACTTC. Amino acids: CASSWGLAGTFTYEQYF. The V call is TRBV19, the J call TRBJ2-7, with 12 bases identical to TRBD2. With 5 bases clipped from V and 2 bases from J, the junction kept 10 bases outside the gene matches. There are 17 residues in the CDR3. The V gene's germline CDR1 is LNHDA and CDR2 SQIVND (reference sequence).

This clonotype was recorded many times. V gene TRBV7-8 combines with J gene TRBJ2-7, with 8 positions matching TRBD1. The trim removed 6 bases at V and 5 bases at J, leaving 6 bases unmatched. The CDR3 consists of 13 residues. Germline CDR1 reads SGHVS; CDR2 reads FQNEAQ. CDR3 amino acids: CASSFRQGHEQYF. The CDR3 DNA follows: TGTGCCAGCAGTTTTAGACAGGGGCACGAGCAGTACTTC.

This clonotype was seen many times. V usage is TRBV27 and J usage is TRBJ1-1, with TRBD1 as a possible D gene (5 bases). Trimming shortened V by 6 bases and J by 1 base, and 12 bases separated the two germline ends. CDR1 MNHEY and CDR2 SMNVEV come from the germline V gene (reference sequence). This CDR3 spans 14 amino acids. CDR3 protein: CASRKQEANTEAFF. The CDR3 nucleotides read TGTGCCAGCAGAAAACAGGAGGCGAACACTGAAGCTTTCTTT.

This clonotype was seen many times. V is TRBV19 and J is TRBJ2-7; D is undetermined. Germline V gene data show CDR1 as LNHDA and CDR2 as SQIVND (reference sequence). This CDR3 spans 12 amino acids. V was trimmed by 7 bases and J by 5 bases, leaving 12 bases between them. The CDR3 region has the DNA TGTGCCAGTACCGGGCCCGAGAACGAGCAGTACTTC. This sequence encodes CASTGPENEQYF. The whole variable domain, filled in from reference TRBV19 and TRBJ2-7, reads DGGITQSPKYLFRKEGQNVTLSCEQNLNHDAMYWYRQDPGQGLRLIYYSQIVNDFQKGDIAEGYSVSREKKESFPLTVTSAQKNPTAFYLCASTGPENEQYFGPGTRLTVT.